Here is one T cell receptor beta chain with its context. This entry belongs to a study of blood T cell repertoires in COVID-19. Measured with immunoSEQ multiplex PCR; TCRdb has only the in-frame clones, and not every one. In the table there are about 250,000 clones, 80% to 90% of which are singletons. CDR1 is SGHNT, CDR2 YYREEE, per germline (reference sequence). Trimming at V came to 3 bases and at J to 0 bases, leaving 3 bases not matched to a gene. The length of the CDR3 is 15 residues. The chain links TRBV5-4 to TRBJ2-1, with TRBD1 matching over 7 bases. The sequenced sample consisted of PBMCs or T cells enriched from blood (not recorded which). The TCR comes from a woman under 30 who had recovered from COVID-19. The CDR3 region has the DNA TGTGCCAGCAGCTCGAGGACAGGCTCCTACAATGAGCAGTTCTTC. Amino acid sequence: CASSSRTGSYNEQFF.